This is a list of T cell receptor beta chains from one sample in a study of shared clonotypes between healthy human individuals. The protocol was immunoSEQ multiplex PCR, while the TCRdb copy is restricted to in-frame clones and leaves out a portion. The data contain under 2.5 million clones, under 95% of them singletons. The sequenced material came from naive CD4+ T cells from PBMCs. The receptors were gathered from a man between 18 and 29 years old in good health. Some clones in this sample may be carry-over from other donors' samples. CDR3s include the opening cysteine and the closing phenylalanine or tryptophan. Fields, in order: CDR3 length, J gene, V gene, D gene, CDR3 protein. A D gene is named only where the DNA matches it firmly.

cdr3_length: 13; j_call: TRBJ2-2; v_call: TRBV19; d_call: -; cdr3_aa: CASSMEGIGELFF
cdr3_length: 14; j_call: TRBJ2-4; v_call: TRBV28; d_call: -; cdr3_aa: CASSFPGAKNIQYF
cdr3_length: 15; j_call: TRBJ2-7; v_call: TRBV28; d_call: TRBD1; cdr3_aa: CASSMTGTGGVEQYF
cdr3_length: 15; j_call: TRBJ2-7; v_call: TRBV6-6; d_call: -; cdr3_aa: CASSYLDISSYEQYF
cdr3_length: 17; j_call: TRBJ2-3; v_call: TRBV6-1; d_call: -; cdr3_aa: CASSEWVLPPGTDTQYF
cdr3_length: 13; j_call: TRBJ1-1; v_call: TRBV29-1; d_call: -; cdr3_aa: CSSTGYRGTEAFF
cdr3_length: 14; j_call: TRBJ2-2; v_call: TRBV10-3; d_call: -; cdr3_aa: CATLRDGGTGELFF
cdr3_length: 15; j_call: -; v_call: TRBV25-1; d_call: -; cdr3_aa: CASRDSGTGGSEQYF
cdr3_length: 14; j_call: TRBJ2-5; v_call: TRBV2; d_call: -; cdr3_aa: CASSENRGAETQYF
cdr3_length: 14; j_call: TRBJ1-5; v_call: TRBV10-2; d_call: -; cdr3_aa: CASRPGQTNQPQHF
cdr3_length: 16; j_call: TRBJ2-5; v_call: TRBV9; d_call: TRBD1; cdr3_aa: CASSVGGQGPQETQYF
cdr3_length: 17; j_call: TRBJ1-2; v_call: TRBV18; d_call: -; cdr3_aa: CASSPLAETLHNYGYTF
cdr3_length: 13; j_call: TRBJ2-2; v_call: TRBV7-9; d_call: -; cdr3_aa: CASSLGQWGELFF
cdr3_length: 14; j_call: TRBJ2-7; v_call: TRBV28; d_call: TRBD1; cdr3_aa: CASFRQGFTYEQYF
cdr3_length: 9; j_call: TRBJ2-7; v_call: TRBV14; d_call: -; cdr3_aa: CARTGEEYF
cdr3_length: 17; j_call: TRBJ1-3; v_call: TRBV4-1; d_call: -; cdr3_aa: CASSQVSRRVSGNTIYF
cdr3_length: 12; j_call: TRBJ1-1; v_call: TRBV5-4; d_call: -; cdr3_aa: CASSRGWTEAFF
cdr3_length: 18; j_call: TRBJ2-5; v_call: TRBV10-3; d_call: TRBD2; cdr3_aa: CAISDPDPGTSKQETQYF
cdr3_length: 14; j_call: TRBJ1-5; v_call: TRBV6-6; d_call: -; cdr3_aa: CASSIRFSNQPQHF
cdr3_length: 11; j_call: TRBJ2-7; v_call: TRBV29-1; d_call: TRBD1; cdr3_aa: CSCGQGDEQYF